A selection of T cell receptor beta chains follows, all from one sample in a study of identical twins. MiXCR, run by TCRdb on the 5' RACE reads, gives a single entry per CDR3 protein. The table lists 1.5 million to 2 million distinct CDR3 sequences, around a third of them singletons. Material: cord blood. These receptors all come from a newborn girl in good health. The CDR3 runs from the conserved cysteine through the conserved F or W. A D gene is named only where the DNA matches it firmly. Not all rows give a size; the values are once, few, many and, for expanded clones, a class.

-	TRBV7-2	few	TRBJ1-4	CASSLEGRYLATNEKLFF	TGTGCCAGCAGCTTAGAAGGACGCTACCTTGCAACTAATGAAAAACTGTTTTTT
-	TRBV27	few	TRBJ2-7	CASSLSRTASYEQYF	TGTGCCAGCAGTTTATCGAGGACAGCCTCCTACGAGCAGTACTTC
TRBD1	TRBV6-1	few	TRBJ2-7	CASSVTGGDYEQYF	TGTGCCAGCAGTGTGACAGGGGGAGACTACGAGCAGTACTTC
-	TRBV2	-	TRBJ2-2	CASRDSVAAANTGELFF	TGTGCCAGCAGGGATAGTGTAGCGGCCGCGAACACCGGGGAGCTGTTTTTT
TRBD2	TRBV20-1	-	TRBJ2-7	CSARTSGVDEQYF	TGCAGTGCTAGGACTAGCGGGGTGGATGAGCAGTACTTC
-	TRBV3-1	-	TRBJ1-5	CASKGADNQPQHF	TGTGCCAGCAAAGGGGCAGATAATCAGCCCCAGCATTTT
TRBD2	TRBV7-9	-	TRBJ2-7	CASGQKGLPGTSGSYEQYF	TGTGCCAGCGGCCAAAAGGGGTTACCCGGGACTAGCGGGTCCTACGAGCAGTACTTC
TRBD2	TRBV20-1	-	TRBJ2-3	CSARGASGVPDTQYF	TGCAGTGCTAGAGGCGCCAGCGGGGTCCCAGATACGCAGTATTTT
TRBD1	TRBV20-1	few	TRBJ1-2	CSARGGDRGYGYTF	TGCAGTGCTAGAGGGGGGGACAGGGGTTATGGCTACACCTTC
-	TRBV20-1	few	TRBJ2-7	CSAVGVRPTSYEQYF	TGCAGTGCTGTCGGGGTTAGGCCGACTTCCTACGAGCAGTACTTC
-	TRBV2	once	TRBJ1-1	CAGSKQANTEAFF	TGTGCCGGCAGTAAACAGGCGAACACTGAAGCTTTCTTT
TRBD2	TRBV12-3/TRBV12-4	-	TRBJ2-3	CASRSTTAPYGAGDKDTQYF	TGTGCCAGCAGGTCCACAACTGCCCCATACGGGGCGGGAGACAAGGATACGCAGTATTTT
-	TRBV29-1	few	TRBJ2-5	CSVGRVAYQETQYF	TGCAGCGTTGGCAGGGTTGCGTACCAAGAGACCCAGTACTTC
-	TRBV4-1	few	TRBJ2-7	CASSQDGTRGEQYF	TGCGCCAGCAGCCAAGATGGGACGAGAGGCGAGCAGTACTTC
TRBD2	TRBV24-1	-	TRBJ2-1	CATSDPLAGLYNEQFF	TGTGCCACCAGTGACCCCCTAGCGGGCCTTTACAATGAGCAGTTCTTC
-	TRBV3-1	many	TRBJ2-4	CASSQGLIRGLNIQYF	TGTGCCAGCAGCCAAGGGTTGATAAGGGGTTTAAACATTCAGTACTTC